The table lists the clone carrying this T cell receptor (beta chain) with a few counts. Looked up from germline, CDR1 is SNHLY and CDR2 is FYNNEI. V was clipped by 8 bases and J by 1 base, with 6 bases between them. This CDR3 has 12 residues. TCRdb called the RT-PCR reads again in MiXCR, with one record for every CDR3 protein. Here the sample spans hundreds of thousands of distinct CDR3 sequences, approximately 15% being singletons. This chain uses TRBV2 with TRBJ1-3; the D is unclear. Material: memory CD4+ T cells from blood. The sequence came from a female donor in good health, serving as a healthy control. Written as DNA, the CDR3 is TGTGCCAGCCTGGAATCTGGAAACACCATATATTTT. Residues: CASLESGNTIYF.